This T cell receptor (beta chain) was sequenced for a study of monozygotic twins with inflammatory bowel disease. No DNA is given; TCRdb re-called the 5' RACE reads and lists each CDR3 protein once. Here the sample table reports around 400,000 distinct CDR3 sequences. The CDR3 has 16 residues. Study findings and constraints: Especially with disease activity, IBD patients shared fewer clonotypes with others than healthy twins did.

As to this clonotype: Its antigen is undetermined.

The chain uses TRBV12-3 or TRBV12-4 and TRBJ1-5; without DNA, the TCRdb call of TRBD1 cannot be checked. The clonotype comes from a human donor with ulcerative colitis or Crohn's disease, or a healthy co-twin of an affected twin (not recorded which). Material for sequencing was blood. The CDR3 sequence: CASSLVSTGGNQPQHF.